The 25 T cell receptor beta chains presented below share a single source sample, sequenced in a study of long-term antiretroviral therapy in people with HIV. Sequencing relied on immunoSEQ assay v3.0, run at survey level. The method was immunoSEQ multiplex PCR; TCRdb's version includes in-frame clones alone and lacks a portion of them. The data contain tens of thousands of clones, 75% to 85% of them singletons. Sequenced here: unsorted PBMCs, sampled 0.3 years after starting antiretroviral therapy. These receptors came from a man aged 35 to 55 with HIV.

DNA of the CDR3: TGTGCCAGCAGCCAAGTTCGTTATTTGGGAGCAGGGAAGACCGGGGAGCTGTTTTTT. Encoded protein: CASSQVRYLGAGKTGELFF. This chain links TRBV14 with TRBJ2-2; D assignment may be TRBD1 or TRBD2 (5 bases each). Trimming removed 1 base at V and 5 bases at J, with 23 bases between. CDR1 is SGHDN and CDR2 is FVKESK in the germline V gene. The CDR3 is made up of 19 amino acids.

This clone was picked up a small number of times. V gene TRBV10-3 combines with J gene TRBJ2-5; perhaps TRBD2 as D (6 bases). Germline-derived CDR1 and CDR2 are ENHRY and SYGVKD. Deletions cut 2 bases from V and 1 base from J, with 8 bases between. The CDR3 spans 14 residues. CDR3 loop: CAISEPGVQETQYF. The CDR3, as DNA: TGTGCCATCAGTGAGCCGGGGGTCCAAGAGACCCAGTACTTC.

The V call is TRBV5-4, the J call TRBJ1-4, with D unresolved. Between the trimmed V and J ends, which lost 3 bases and 7 bases, there was a span of 13 bases. Per the germline V gene, CDR1 is SGHNT and CDR2 is YYREEE (reference sequence). The CDR3 contains 14 residues. This chain's CDR3 is CASSSALEGEKLFF. The CDR3 coding sequence is TGTGCCAGCAGCTCGGCCCTGGAGGGTGAAAAACTGTTTTTT.

The chain has TRBV5-4 and TRBJ1-6; D remains ambiguous. The V end lost 6 bases, the J end lost 4 bases, and 14 bases lay between the germline ends. The germline V gene has CDR1 SGHNT and CDR2 YYREEE (reference sequence). The CDR3 runs to 15 residues. CDR3 sequence reads: CASTPGPDYNSPLHF. CDR3 in DNA: TGTGCCAGCACCCCTGGACCGGATTATAATTCACCCCTCCACTTT.

This chain links TRBV7-8 with TRBJ2-7, with TRBD2 identical over 14 bases. Germline CDR1 and CDR2: SGHVS and FQNEAQ. CDR3 length equals 14 residues. With 3 bases clipped from V and 7 bases from J, the junction kept 2 bases outside the gene matches. Here the CDR3 reads CASSFGLAGGEQYF. DNA for the CDR3: TGTGCCAGCAGCTTCGGACTAGCGGGAGGTGAGCAGTACTTC.

The chain uses TRBV30 and TRBJ2-7; tentatively, D is TRBD1 (6 bases). Germline values: CDR1 GTSNPN, CDR2 SVGIG (reference sequence). The ends were cut back, 2 bases at V and 4 bases at J, with 12 bases in the middle. The CDR3 contains 13 residues. This chain's CDR3 is CAWSSGARYEQYF. The CDR3 nucleotides are TGTGCCTGGAGTTCAGGGGCCAGATACGAGCAGTACTTC.

This chain uses TRBV19 with TRBJ2-7; 8 bases line up with TRBD1. After removal of 5 bases from V and 1 base from J, the junction contained 10 bases not matched to a gene. This CDR3 spans 16 amino acids. The germline V gene encodes CDR1 LNHDA and CDR2 SQIVND (reference sequence). The CDR3 loop is CASSPSWTGKSYEQYF. In nucleotides, the CDR3 is TGTGCCAGTAGTCCCTCTTGGACAGGGAAATCCTACGAGCAGTACTTC.

The chain has TRBV7-3 and TRBJ2-5, with 12 bases fitting TRBD2. V shed 5 bases and J 5 bases; nucleotides not matched to a gene: 6. Germline V CDR1 and CDR2: SGHTA, FQGTGA. CDR3 length equals 15 residues. CDR3 sequence (DNA): TGTGCCAGCAGCCCTAGCGGGGGGGCCAGGGAGACCCAGTACTTC. Amino acids: CASSPSGGARETQYF.

The chain combines TRBV5-1 with TRBJ2-5; D is unresolved. CDR1 SGHRS and CDR2 YFSETQ come from the germline V gene. V was pared by 0 bases and J by 1 base, with 7 bases between. This CDR3 has 14 amino acids. The chain's CDR3 is CASSLGQRQETQYF. CDR3 coding DNA: TGCGCCAGCAGCTTGGGGCAGCGCCAAGAGACCCAGTACTTC. Variable domain in full (rest from reference TRBV5-1 and TRBJ2-5): KAGVTQTPRYLIKTRGQQVTLSCSPISGHRSVSWYQQTPGQGLQFLFEYFSETQRNKGNFPGRFSGRQFSNSRSEMNVSTLELGDSALYLCASSLGQRQETQYFGPGTRLLVL.

This clone was seen only a few times. The gene calls are TRBV28 and TRBJ2-7; D gene uncertain. Germline CDR1 MDHEN, CDR2 SYDVKM. The CDR3 has 13 amino acids. Trimming took off 7 bases at V and 5 bases at J, with 15 bases between the two ends. The CDR3 DNA is TGTGCCAGCACAGGACGCCCGATGGACGAGCAGTACTTC. This gives the protein CASTGRPMDEQYF. The full variable domain, its missing parts supplied by reference TRBV28 and TRBJ2-7, is DVKVTQSSRYLVKRTGEKVFLECVQDMDHENMFWYRQDPGLGLRLIYFSYDVKMKEKGDIPEGYSVSREKKERFSLILESASTNQTSMYLCASTGRPMDEQYFGPGTRLTVT.

The genes are TRBV5-1 and TRBJ2-6; 12 bases agree with TRBD1. Germline assignment: CDR1 SGHRS and CDR2 YFSETQ. The ends lost 1 base at V and 0 bases at J; junction bases unmatched: 8. CDR3 size: 20 residues. As DNA, the CDR3 is TGCGCCAGCAGCTTGAGGGCCGGGACAGGGGGCAACTCTGGGGCCAACGTCCTGACTTTC. This encodes CASSLRAGTGGNSGANVLTF.

In its sample, this clone was seen once. V and J are TRBV4-2 and TRBJ2-7; possibly TRBD1 or TRBD2 for D (5 bases each). CDR1 is LGHNA, CDR2 YNFKEQ, per germline. This CDR3 region has 16 residues. V lost 3 bases and J 0 bases, leaving 15 bases between the germline ends. CDR3 sequence (DNA): TGTGCCAGCAGCCACGTCGTGAGGGGCAGCTCCTACGAGCAGTACTTC. Amino acids: CASSHVVRGSSYEQYF.

The table lists this clone with a count of one. V is TRBV7-9 and J is TRBJ2-3; the match to TRBD2 covers 8 bases. V was clipped by 2 bases and J by 5 bases; unmatched bases: 12. Germline V gene lookup returns CDR1 SEHNR and CDR2 FQNEAQ (reference sequence). This CDR3 has 17 amino acids. DNA of the CDR3: TGTGCCAGCAGCTTATTTGGAGGAGCGGGAGAAAAAGATACGCAGTATTTT. Amino acids: CASSLFGGAGEKDTQYF.

The chain uses TRBV27 and TRBJ2-7; 8 nucleotides match TRBD1. The junction had 13 bases not matched to a gene; V was cut back by 6 bases and J by 3 bases. The CDR3 runs 16 residues. Germline CDR1 MNHEY, CDR2 SMNVEV (reference sequence). For the CDR3, the DNA is TGTGCCAGCAGCATAAAGGCTAGGACAGGGCTCTACGAGCAGTACTTC. Amino acid sequence: CASSIKARTGLYEQYF.

The rearrangement joins TRBV19 to TRBJ1-4, with unresolved D. Trimming took 7 bases from V and 3 from J, leaving 9 bases between them. The CDR3 has 13 amino acids. CDR1 is LNHDA, CDR2 SQIVND, per germline (reference sequence). CDR3 sequence (DNA): TGTGCCAGTAACGACTATGCTAATGAAAAACTGTTTTTT. Its translation: CASNDYANEKLFF.

The V call is TRBV5-6, the J call TRBJ1-2; possible D gene TRBD1, 5 bases. This CDR3 contains 16 residues. Trimming removed 0 bases from V and 4 bases from J, with 16 bases in between. Looked up from germline, CDR1 is SGHDT and CDR2 is YYEEEE. This CDR3 is CASSLGVGGGVYGYTF. The CDR3 DNA follows: TGTGCCAGCAGCTTGGGAGTCGGGGGAGGCGTCTATGGCTACACCTTC.

The CDR3 nucleotides read TGCGCCAGCAGTGAGGGAACGGGGGGGCCATGGGATACGCAGTATTTT. It codes for CASSEGTGGPWDTQYF. This chain connects TRBV10-2 to TRBJ2-3; TRBD2 aligns across 8 bases. The CDR3 contains 16 residues. The V gene end was trimmed by 2 bases and the J gene end by 6 bases; junction bases not matched to a gene: 10. Germline V gives CDR1 WSHSY, CDR2 SAAADI.

This clone came up a few times. V is TRBV7-6 and J is TRBJ1-2; no clear D. With 4 bases removed from V and 4 bases from J, the gap between germline ends came to 13 bases. CDR1 and CDR2 from the germline V gene are SGHVS and FNYEAQ. CDR3 length: 14 amino acids. CDR3 amino acids: CASSSSIGGYGYTF. Here the CDR3 DNA reads TGTGCCAGCAGCTCCTCGATAGGCGGCTATGGCTACACCTTC.

The chain has TRBV5-4 and TRBJ2-3; D possibly corresponds to TRBD2 (5 bases). The CDR3 loop spans 14 amino acids. Germline loops: CDR1 SGHNT, CDR2 YYREEE (reference sequence). The V end was cut by 4 bases, the J end by 2 bases, with 11 bases between. The CDR3 loop reads CASSLRTDTDTQYF. In nucleotides, the CDR3 is TGTGCCAGCAGCCTGAGGACTGACACAGATACGCAGTATTTT. Looking up the rest from reference TRBV5-4 and TRBJ2-3 gives the full variable domain: ETGVTQSPTHLIKTRGQQVTLRCSSQSGHNTVSWYQQALGQGPQFIFQYYREEENGRGNFPPRFSGLQFPNYSSELNVNALELDDSALYLCASSLRTDTDTQYFGPGTRLTVL.

Concerning this clone: One junction end does not reproduce the germline sequence, and a read error may be involved. J is TRBJ1-1 and V is TRBV18; D remains ambiguous. The germline CDR1 and CDR2 sequences are KGHSH and LQKENI. CDR3 length: 13 residues. CDR3 in DNA: TGTGCCAGCACCGGGCAGGCCAACACTGAAACTTTCTTT. Its translation: CASTGQANTETFF.

This clone was counted once. The rearrangement joins TRBV18 to TRBJ1-4; TRBD1 aligns across 7 bases. With V trimmed by 4 bases and J by 4 bases, 6 bases remained unmatched. Germline values: CDR1 KGHSH, CDR2 LQKENI. The CDR3 runs to 15 residues. CDR3 sequence reads: CASSRVTGVNEKLFF. CDR3 nucleotide sequence: TGTGCCAGCTCACGAGTAACAGGGGTTAATGAAAAACTGTTTTTT.

V and J are TRBV19 and TRBJ1-6; D perhaps matches TRBD1 (5 bases). V was cut by 6 bases and J by 3 bases, with 6 bases left in between. Per the germline V gene, CDR1 is LNHDA and CDR2 is SQIVND (reference sequence). This CDR3 comprises 13 residues. This CDR3 reads CASSRDYNSPLHF. In nucleotides, the CDR3 is TGTGCCAGTAGCAGGGACTATAATTCACCCCTCCACTTT.

V is TRBV28 and J is TRBJ2-7, with 10 bases matching TRBD1. CDR3 length: 15 residues. V gave up 6 bases and J gave up 3 bases; unmatched junction bases: 8. Germline CDR1 and CDR2: MDHEN and SYDVKM. The CDR3 coding sequence is TGTGCCAGCAGCCCCGGGACAGGGGAACTCTACGAGCAGTACTTC. Its protein product is CASSPGTGELYEQYF.

The rearrangement uses TRBV28 and TRBJ1-2; D uncertain. This CDR3 comprises 14 residues. Trimming removed 3 bases at V and 2 bases at J, with 10 bases between. Germline V gene data show CDR1 as MDHEN and CDR2 as SYDVKM. CDR3 amino acids: CASSLAGPNYGYTF. The CDR3 region has the DNA TGTGCCAGCAGTTTGGCAGGCCCAAACTATGGCTACACCTTC.

The J gene is TRBJ2-7, the V gene TRBV9; D is undetermined. V was shortened by 4 bases and J by 5 bases, with 13 bases between the two germline ends. The CDR3 consists of 13 residues. Germline-derived CDR1 and CDR2 are SGDLS and YYNGEE. CDR3 nucleotides: TGTGCCAGCAGCCCTAACAGCCCAGACGAGCAGTACTTC. Translating gives CASSPNSPDEQYF.